The 8 T cell receptor beta chains presented below share a single source sample, sequenced in a study of post-analysis software for immune sequencing data. Every TCR beta cDNA library bore unique molecular identifiers. TCRdb re-analysed the PCR reads in MiXCR, keeping a single row per CDR3 protein. The profile shows roughly 160,000 distinct CDR3 sequences, 35% to 40% of them singletons. This material consisted of blood, taken after autologous hematopoietic stem cell transplantation. These receptors originate from a girl aged 5-17 years with multiple sclerosis.

This rearrangement joins TRBV6-4 to TRBJ2-1, with 11 bases aligning to TRBD1. The V gene end was trimmed by 5 bases and the J gene end by 6 bases; junction bases not matched to a gene: 3. Germline lookup yields CDR1 MRHNA and CDR2 SNTAGT. The CDR3 has 14 residues. CDR3 loop: CASSPGTGGNEQFF. DNA for the CDR3: TGTGCCAGCAGTCCCGGGACAGGGGGCAATGAGCAGTTCTTC.

The rearrangement uses TRBV12-3 or TRBV12-4 and TRBJ2-3, with unresolved D. Trimming pared 4 bases from V and 4 bases from J, leaving 12 bases between. This CDR3 region has 14 residues. CDR3 nucleotide sequence: TGTGCCAGCAGTTGCGTGGACCCTGCAGATACGCAGTATTTT. This codes for CASSCVDPADTQYF.

This rearrangement joins TRBV6-2 or TRBV6-3 to TRBJ2-3; D is unclear. Germline V gives CDR1 MNHEY, CDR2 SVGEGT. CDR3 size: 14 residues. Deletions cut 3 bases from V and 4 bases from J, with 11 bases between. This CDR3 is CASSYRRIADTQYF. The DNA for the CDR3 is TGTGCCAGCAGTTATCGAAGAATTGCAGATACGCAGTATTTT.

To note about this clonotype: Being one base from a much bigger clone, this may be a read error. The DNA for the CDR3 is TGTGCCAGCAGCGCAGGGCAGGGTTCACCCCCCCACTTT. Translated: CASSAGQGSPPHF. V and J are TRBV11-2 and TRBJ1-6, with D maybe TRBD1 (5 bases). The germline gives CDR1 SGHAT, CDR2 FQNNGV. The CDR3 is 13 amino acids.

The rearrangement joins TRBV20-1 to TRBJ1-4; D gene ambiguous. Germline lookup yields CDR1 DFQATT and CDR2 SNEGSKA (reference sequence). The CDR3 runs to 16 residues. V was pared by 2 bases and J by 0 bases, with 13 bases between. CDR3 DNA sequence: TGCAGTGCTAGACGCTACTCTTCTGCAACTAATGAAAAACTGTTTTTT. Its translation is CSARRYSSATNEKLFF.

The chain carries TRBV27 and TRBJ1-2, with D possibly being TRBD1 (5 bases). V lost 4 bases to trimming and J lost 2 bases, with 23 bases between them. This CDR3 spans 18 amino acids. Germline CDR1 reads MNHEY; CDR2 reads SMNVEV (reference sequence). CDR3 DNA: TGTGCCAGCAGTTCAATCCGGGACCGCGCTAATTGGAACTATGGCTACACCTTC. Translation: CASSSIRDRANWNYGYTF.

For the CDR3, the DNA is TGCAGTGCTAAATCCGGGACACAAAACACTGAAGCTTTCTTT. It codes for CSAKSGTQNTEAFF. The chain has TRBV20-1 and TRBJ1-1; weak D call: TRBD1 (6 bases). The CDR3 spans 14 residues. CDR1 and CDR2 (germline): DFQATT, SNEGSKA (reference sequence). The ends were cut back, 4 bases at V and 2 bases at J, with 14 bases in the middle.

This clonotype was seen more than once but under ten times. V and J are TRBV6-5 and TRBJ1-1; tentative D call: TRBD1 (5 bases). Germline loops: CDR1 MNHEY, CDR2 SVGAGI. The CDR3 is made up of 14 amino acids. Between the trimmed V and J ends, which lost 7 bases and 5 bases, there was a span of 17 bases. The CDR3 here is CASTLRQGSTEAFF. The CDR3 region has the DNA TGTGCCAGCACCTTACGGCAGGGAAGTACTGAAGCTTTCTTT.